This record concerns one T cell receptor (beta chain) sequence. Its cognate antigen is unknown. This entry belongs to a study of cytomegalovirus exposure and HLA in healthy donors. The germline V gene encodes CDR1 SEHNR and CDR2 FQNEAQ (reference sequence). V shed 1 base, J shed 3 bases, and the junction held 4 bases outside the gene matches. The CDR3 has 15 amino acids. Primers for the PCR totalled 60 Vbeta and 13 Jbeta. In the study's own analysis: Later, 65 million to 90 million unique TCR beta chains were counted in an analysis, and some 9.9 million of them were shared. Sequencing was performed with immunoSEQ multiplex PCR; in TCRdb, only in-frame clones are kept and a portion is missing. V and J calls and clone size come straight from that table; D and trimming were deduced from the DNA. The listing contains about 41,000 clones. General study results and limits: It was reported in a later analysis that an Asian-associated ancestry cluster showed fewer N-insertions than the approximately 700-donor mean.

The receptor was derived from a man younger than 45 in good health and CMV-seronegative. The sample taken for sequencing was PBMCs. The V gene is TRBV7-9, the J gene TRBJ1-2; TRBD1 aligns across 8 bases. This chain's CDR3 is CASSLGTGSHYGYTF. CDR3 DNA sequence: TGTGCCAGCAGCTTAGGGACAGGGTCGCACTATGGCTACACCTTC.